Described below is a single T cell receptor beta chain sequence and its context. Its antigen is currently unknown. This entry belongs to a study of T-cell reconstitution after alpha-beta-depleted transplantation in children. Study-wide points: After one year, T-cell counts and TCRbeta diversity mostly came from new T cells.

Molecular barcoding with unique molecular identifiers was used for the TCRbeta library. TCRdb re-derived calls from the PCR reads in MiXCR, one entry per CDR3 protein. The table records approximately 130,000 distinct CDR3 sequences, about 9.5% of them present only once. Trimming took off 2 bases at V and 4 bases at J, with 5 bases between the two ends. This CDR3 is 13 amino acids long. CDR1 is MDHEN, CDR2 SYDVKM, per germline. This receptor was taken from a girl under two years old who had a stem cell transplant for combined immunodeficiency, so the T cells may come from the graft donor. Sequences were derived from PBMCs, mostly from graft donor cells, sampled 180 days after TCRalphabeta/CD19-depleted stem cell transplant. The chain carries TRBV28 and TRBJ2-2; D remains unclear. In DNA form, the CDR3 reads TGTGCCAGCAGTTTAAGTGCCACCGGGGAGCTGTTTTTT. Translation gives CASSLSATGELFF. Based on the CDR3 plus reference TRBV28 and TRBJ2-2, the full variable domain is DVKVTQSSRYLVKRTGEKVFLECVQDMDHENMFWYRQDPGLGLRLIYFSYDVKMKEKGDIPEGYSVSREKKERFSLILESASTNQTSMYLCASSLSATGELFFGEGSRLTVL.